Here is one T cell receptor beta chain with its context. Its antigen is as yet unknown. This sample stems from a study of response to subunit inactivated influenza vaccine. Each CDR3 protein is one row after TCRdb ran MiXCR on the RT-PCR reads. Among hundreds of thousands of distinct CDR3 sequences listed, 10% to 15% were seen once. The study's findings and limits: Authors suggested that a seasonal influenza vaccination recruits few new T cells each time.

V lost 6 bases and J lost 3, with 18 bases in between. The germline V gene has CDR1 MNHNS and CDR2 SASEGT. This CDR3 has 17 residues. V usage is TRBV6-1 and J usage is TRBJ1-6; TRBD1 is a possible D gene (6 bases). The sequences come from PBMCs from blood, collected 35 to 45 days after vaccination. The TCR comes from a man aged 45 to 65 who received an inactivated influenza vaccine. Here the CDR3 reads CASSQGRQANYNSPLHF. Written as DNA, the CDR3 is TGTGCCAGCAGCCAAGGGAGACAGGCCAACTATAATTCACCCCTCCACTTT.